One TCR beta chain is described in this entry. Its antigen is as yet unknown. This sample is part of a study of T cell repertoires in cytomegalovirus infection. For the study at large: Well-studied HLA-B-restricted CMV epitopes were used in the study alongside recently identified HLA-C-restricted ones. Public signatures in TCR beta pointed to CMV infection and matching HLA type. Findings and caveats of the study: HLA-C-restricted CMV-specific TCR beta clonotypes were dominant in the ex vivo response.

V was pared by 4 bases and J by 5 bases, with 3 bases of the junction left unmatched. The CDR3 has 14 residues. Germline V gene sequence: CDR1 LGHNA, CDR2 YNFKEQ. TCRdb re-called the reads with MiXCR, one entry per CDR3 protein. The sample lists roughly 730,000 distinct CDR3 sequences; about 30% were seen once. The material sequenced was cultured PBMCs, taken from culture after CMV antigen stimulation. The V and J genes are TRBV4-2 and TRBJ2-4, with TRBD1 identical over 9 bases. The TCR comes from a human donor in good health (CMV status not recorded). Some clones in this sample may be carry-over from other donors' samples. This chain's CDR3 is CASSPRQGENIQYF. The CDR3 nucleotides are TGTGCCAGCAGCCCCCGACAGGGGGAAAACATTCAGTACTTC.